What follows are 10 T cell receptor beta chains derived from one specimen sequenced in a study of blood T cell repertoires in COVID-19. The data were produced by immunoSEQ multiplex PCR, yet TCRdb's version contains in-frame clones alone and is incomplete. The table shows tens of thousands of clones, with around 83% occurring only once. Sequencing input: peripheral blood. The receptors come from a human donor with acute or convalescent COVID-19. The donor label of this sample is uncertain.

The chain uses TRBV7-6 and TRBJ2-3; D is undetermined. Between the trimmed V and J ends, which lost 5 bases and 1 base, there was a span of 13 bases. The CDR3 covers 15 residues. Per germline, CDR1 SGHVS and CDR2 FNYEAQ. CDR3 in amino acids: CASSPSGRGTDTQYF. The CDR3 DNA reads as TGTGCCAGCAGCCCCTCTGGGCGCGGCACAGATACGCAGTATTTT.

The chain recombines TRBV6-5 with TRBJ2-1; 10 bases map to TRBD2. Per the germline V gene, CDR1 is MNHEY and CDR2 is SVGAGI. Germline trimming cut 5 bases from V and 4 bases from J; bases unmatched to any gene: 5. CDR3 length equals 15 residues. The CDR3 spells CASSRTSGAYNEQFF. Written as DNA, the CDR3 is TGTGCCAGCAGTAGAACTAGCGGGGCTTACAATGAGCAGTTCTTC.

At least ten counts were recorded for this clone. The chain joins TRBV30 to TRBJ1-5; D unresolved. Trimming took 0 bases from V and 4 from J, leaving 7 bases between them. CDR1 and CDR2 from the germline V gene are GTSNPN and SVGIG (reference sequence). CDR3 length: 13 residues. The CDR3 spells CAWSVERNQPQHF. The CDR3 DNA is TGTGCCTGGAGTGTAGAGAGGAATCAGCCCCAGCATTTT.

The chain is built from TRBV7-8 and TRBJ1-3, with TRBD1 as a possible D gene (6 bases). Germline assignment: CDR1 SGHVS and CDR2 FQNEAQ. This CDR3 contains 15 residues. The germline V and J ends were trimmed by 3 bases and 7 bases, with 16 bases remaining between them. The CDR3 region is CASSLTLTGMNTIYF. The CDR3, as DNA: TGTGCCAGCAGCTTGACGCTCACAGGGATGAACACCATATATTTT.

The chain recombines TRBV6-2 or TRBV6-3 with TRBJ2-1, with 9 positions matching TRBD2. Germline assignment: CDR1 MNHEY and CDR2 SVGEGT. Unmatched junction bases numbered 19, after V lost 4 bases and J lost 12 bases. The CDR3 is 17 amino acids. As DNA, the CDR3 is TGTGCCAGCAGTTTGTTGTCCGCGGGAGGGCCTCAGGTTAGGCAGTTCTTC. Its translation is CASSLLSAGGPQVRQFF.

The sample holds one count of this clone. Written as DNA, the CDR3 is TGTGCCACCAGTGATGGGGGGGCCGGCTCCTACAATGAGCAGTTCTTC. Its protein is CATSDGGAGSYNEQFF. The J gene is TRBJ2-1, the V gene TRBV24-1, with a tentative D call TRBD2 (7 bases). V was cut by 3 bases and J by 0 bases, with 11 bases left in between. The CDR3 spans 16 residues. Germline CDR1 is KGHDR and CDR2 is SFDVKD.

This clone was seen just once. As DNA, the CDR3 is TGTGCCAGCAGCCCTCGAAACCAACCCGGGGGGGTAGATACGCAGTATTTT. Its translation: CASSPRNQPGGVDTQYF. The J gene is TRBJ2-3, the V gene TRBV11-3; 8 nucleotides match TRBD2. After removal of 5 bases from V and 5 bases from J, the junction contained 15 bases not matched to a gene. Germline CDR1 SGHNT, CDR2 YENEEA. CDR3 length: 17 amino acids. The full variable domain, its missing parts supplied by reference TRBV11-3 and TRBJ2-3, is EAGVVQSPRYKIIEKKQPVAFWCNPISGHNTLYWYLQNLGQGPELLIRYENEEAVDDSQLPKDRFSAERLKGVDSTLKIQPAELGDSAVYLCASSPRNQPGGVDTQYFGPGTRLTVL.

V and J are TRBV30 and TRBJ1-5, with 10 bases aligning to TRBD1. The germline gives CDR1 GTSNPN, CDR2 SVGIG (reference sequence). V lost 3 bases, J lost 7 bases, and 6 bases stayed unmatched. The CDR3 extends over 14 amino acids. The DNA for the CDR3 is TGTGCCTGGAGCCCCGGACAGGGGGGACAGCCCCAGCATTTT. Amino acids: CAWSPGQGGQPQHF.

The chain links TRBV4-1 to TRBJ2-7; D remains unclear. The CDR3 covers 13 residues. Germline assignment: CDR1 MGHRA and CDR2 YSYEKL. V was pared by 1 base and J by 7 bases, with 11 bases between. This CDR3 is CASSQGLAREQYF. The CDR3 DNA sequence: TGCGCCAGCAGCCAAGGGTTGGCCAGGGAGCAGTACTTC.

This clone has just one count. The chain carries TRBV13 and TRBJ1-2, with 9 nucleotides matching TRBD1. CDR1 is PRHDT and CDR2 is FYEKMQ in the germline V gene (reference sequence). The CDR3 consists of 15 residues. Trimming removed 4 bases from V and 5 bases from J; junction bases left unmatched: 8. The CDR3 protein is CASSSQGQGGYGYTF. CDR3 DNA sequence: TGTGCCAGCAGCTCCCAGGGACAGGGAGGGTATGGCTACACCTTC.